The clone carrying this T cell receptor (beta chain) turned up a few times. What it binds is not known. V shed 5 bases and J shed 10 bases, with 12 bases lying between them. Germline CDR1 and CDR2: DFQATT and SNEGSKA (reference sequence). CDR3 length: 11 residues. The data originate from a study of T cells in Graves' hyperthyroidism and ophthalmopathy. Study-wide background: Blood was drawn when the patient was first diagnosed and still untreated.

Study-level findings and limits: Ophthalmopathy was told apart from stable hyperthyroidism by a 13 V-J model.

An absence of ophthalmopathy progression within 18 months meant stable Graves' hyperthyroidism. Amplification yielded TCR beta CDR3 regions, with RNA transcripts as the source. The HTBI primer set served for first-round RT-PCR of the TCR CDR3. A single record per CDR3 protein comes from TCRdb applying MiXCR to the multiplex PCR reads. Found here are approximately 360,000 distinct CDR3 sequences, roughly 25% of them singletons; the top ten hold roughly 80%. The rearrangement uses TRBV20-1 and TRBJ2-1; D remains ambiguous. This clonotype was sampled from a man in his forties or fifties with Graves' hyperthyroidism. The specimen sequenced was blood. The CDR3 region has the DNA TGCAGTGCTGCCCCTTCTGACGAGCAGTTCTTC. Amino acids: CSAAPSDEQFF.